This T cell receptor beta chain was sequenced during a study of blood T cell repertoires in COVID-19 (dated by TCRdb to 2020 to 2022). Describing the broader study: The collaborator samples originated in the United States, Italy and Spain and spanned the acute and convalescent phases of COVID-19. Where available, HLA class I and class II types were taken from metadata supplied by the sample provider and were not determined by assay-based typing. The material from the prospective study consisted of cDNA or gDNA derived from T cells, B-cell-depleted T cells, or PBMCs. A freely available public database, intended as a resource for researchers studying the immune response to SARS-CoV-2, is where the repertoires were released. The dataset comprised deeply sampled blood TCRbeta repertoires from subjects exposed to, actively infected with, or recovered from COVID-19. The samples were drawn from two sources: the first 160 participants of the ongoing ImmuneRACE study, and some 1,300 subjects contributed by 6 global collaborators. Nearly every sample came with metadata listing a de-identified subject ID, COVID-19 status, age in years and sex.

Broad study findings and their caveats: The amount of clinical and demographic metadata varied by source and participant and was provided uncurated.

A note on this clone: The specificity of this receptor is unknown. The record has no base qualities; no much larger clone is one base away.

Its CDR3 holds 13 amino acids, cysteine through phenylalanine. Just CDR3 DNA is preserved here, 39 bases in frame from base 1. The germline V gene gives CDR1 as SNHLY and CDR2 as FYNNEI. At the junction V is shortened by 6 bases and J by 5 bases; bases outside the gene matches: 6. Each collaborating institution followed its own protocols to collect whole blood in K2EDTA tubes. For TCRbeta analysis, collaborator samples were shipped as frozen whole blood, as isolated PBMCs, or as DNA extracted from either sample type. TCRbeta CDR3 regions were amplified from genomic DNA using the immunoSEQ Assay, a bias-controlled multiplex PCR. The study's own analysis went as follows. The number of nucleated cells in each sample was estimated by amplification of reference gene primers within the assay. To quantify the absolute abundance of each unique TCRbeta CDR3 rearrangement, sequence reads were collapsed and filtered. For each sample, productive Simpson clonality was calculated as the square root of Simpson's diversity index over productive rearrangements. This is the immuneACCESS table as TCRdb keeps it, with only in-frame sequences that have V and J called. A part of the clones is gone; compared with another copy, unresolved V genes explain less than half, and the rest is unexplained. V, J and clone size are taken as reported in that table, and D and trimming were inferred from the DNA itself. The sample has around 60,000 clones on record, 81% of them singletons. Clones ranked in the top ten supply roughly 28% of the sample.

The origin of this receptor is a woman of 80 years or more with active or convalescent COVID-19. The chain is assembled from TRBV2 and TRBJ2-7, with 8 bases matching TRBD2. The sample consisted of peripheral blood. The CDR3 in this case is CASRTSGPDEQYF. The nucleotide sequence reads TGTGCCAGCAGAACTAGCGGACCCGACGAGCAGTACTTC.